The 15 T cell receptor beta chains presented below share a single source sample, sequenced in a study of blood T cells in healthy people across ages. Sample-barcoded 5' priming and a J-beta primer mix drove a second PCR of about 7 to 12 cycles. A single record per CDR3 protein comes from TCRdb applying MiXCR to the 5' RACE reads. The sample records over 700,000 distinct CDR3 sequences, just under 25% being singletons. The same specimen was also included in a second study, on T cells of mothers and their children.

The sample consisted of blood. All receptors derive from a boy younger than 18 in good health.

The V gene is TRBV9, the J gene TRBJ2-2; maybe TRBD2 (6 bases). The CDR3 is made up of 14 amino acids. Germline V gene data show CDR1 as SGDLS and CDR2 as YYNGEE. Deletions cut 4 bases from V and 2 bases from J, with 9 bases between. The CDR3 coding sequence is TGTGCCAGCAGCCCGGGGGTTAACACCGGGGAGCTGTTTTTT. This sequence encodes CASSPGVNTGELFF.

This clonotype occurred a few times. This rearrangement joins TRBV7-2 to TRBJ2-1; D is perhaps TRBD1 or TRBD2 (5 bases each). V gave up 4 bases and J gave up 8 bases, with 15 bases separating them. This CDR3 is 14 amino acids long. CDR1 and CDR2 (germline): SGHTA, FQGNSA. This CDR3 reads CASSSGRHMDEQFF. The CDR3 DNA sequence: TGTGCCAGCAGCTCGGGACGGCATATGGATGAGCAGTTCTTC.

The rearrangement uses TRBV7-9 and TRBJ1-2; a weak D match, TRBD1 (5 bases). CDR3 length: 16 amino acids. Germline CDR1 and CDR2: SEHNR and FQNEAQ (reference sequence). The ends were cut back, 5 bases at V and 5 bases at J, with 21 bases in the middle. CDR3 in DNA: TGTGCCAGCAGCCTTAAGACAGCCTCATCCCTATATGGCTACACCTTC. This sequence encodes CASSLKTASSLYGYTF.

This clonotype occurred a few times. The rearrangement joins TRBV6-5 to TRBJ2-7; TRBD2 aligns across 11 bases. The CDR3 contains 16 residues. Germline loops: CDR1 MNHEY, CDR2 SVGAGI. The J segment lost 2 bases and the V segment lost 7 bases, leaving 10 bases of the junction unmatched. The CDR3: CASTFGLAGLTYEQYF. The CDR3 bases are TGTGCCAGCACTTTCGGACTAGCGGGCTTAACCTACGAGCAGTACTTC.

This clonotype occurred once. The chain employs TRBV7-2 and TRBJ2-1; 8 nucleotides align to TRBD2. The V segment lost 3 bases and the J segment 9 bases; nucleotides outside the gene matches: 13. The CDR3 spans 16 residues. Germline CDR1 is SGHTA and CDR2 is FQGNSA. CDR3 region: CASSFDVSGGPSEQFF. Written as DNA, the CDR3 is TGTGCCAGCAGCTTTGACGTTTCGGGGGGGCCGAGTGAGCAGTTCTTC.

This chain joins TRBV10-3 and TRBJ2-5; TRBD2 aligns across 7 bases. The closer fit of TRBJ2-1 to the DNA end suggests the J call may be wrong. Germline loops: CDR1 ENHRY, CDR2 SYGVKD. The CDR3 is 16 amino acids. CDR3: CAISDLAGELYNEQFF. In nucleotides, the CDR3 is TGTGCCATCAGTGATTTGGCGGGAGAATTATACAATGAGCAGTTCTTC.

The chain joins TRBV7-2 to TRBJ2-5; D is perhaps TRBD2 (5 bases). Trimming took off 0 bases at V and 9 bases at J, with 14 bases between the two ends. Germline V lookup: CDR1 SGHTA, CDR2 FQGNSA. The CDR3 runs 14 residues. CDR3 DNA sequence: TGTGCCAGCAGCTTAGCGGGATCGAGGGAGTCCCAGTACTTC. It is translated as CASSLAGSRESQYF.

This sequence joins TRBV11-1 and TRBJ2-7; D is unresolved. V was cut by 1 base and J by 5 bases, with 6 bases left in between. CDR1 is SGHAT, CDR2 FQDESV, per germline (reference sequence). CDR3 length equals 12 residues. Written as DNA, the CDR3 is TGTGCCAGCAGCTTAGACGACGACGAGCAGTACTTC. It specifies CASSLDDDEQYF.

In its sample, this clonotype was seen a few times. V gene TRBV5-1 combines with J gene TRBJ1-1, with TRBD1 as a possible D gene (5 bases). This CDR3 has 14 residues. Per germline, CDR1 SGHRS and CDR2 YFSETQ. Trimming removed 6 bases at V and 1 base at J, with 13 bases between. The CDR3 is CASNRRTGNTEAFF. The CDR3 nucleotides are TGCGCCAGCAACCGGCGTACAGGGAACACTGAAGCTTTCTTT.

This clonotype appeared a few times. The gene calls are TRBV7-9 and TRBJ2-5; D unresolved. Gene TRBJ2-7 matches the end of the DNA better, so the J call may be wrong. Germline V gene lookup returns CDR1 SEHNR and CDR2 FQNEAQ (reference sequence). The CDR3 is 12 amino acids. CDR3 amino acids: CASSSLHGEQYF. The CDR3 DNA reads as TGTGCCAGCAGTAGCCTGCACGGCGAGCAGTACTTC.

The chain uses TRBV10-3 and TRBJ2-1; D ambiguous. Germline V CDR1 and CDR2: ENHRY, SYGVKD. CDR3 length: 13 amino acids. V shed 8 bases and J shed 8 bases, with 16 bases lying between them. The CDR3 region has the DNA TGTGCCATCCGCGACACCCGGTCCGATGAGCAGTTCTTC. It yields the protein CAIRDTRSDEQFF.

The V gene is TRBV27, the J gene TRBJ2-5, with 7 bases fitting TRBD1. V lost 2 bases and J lost 5; bases outside the gene matches: 11. The CDR3 length is 16 residues. The germline V gene encodes CDR1 MNHEY and CDR2 SMNVEV (reference sequence). CDR3 in DNA: TGTGCCAGCAGTTTAGCTTGGGACAGAGAAGGGGAGACCCAGTACTTC. Protein sequence: CASSLAWDREGETQYF.

The rearrangement joins TRBV29-1 to TRBJ2-5; D remains unclear. The DNA end is more similar to TRBJ2-7, so the J call may be wrong. The CDR3 spans 13 residues. Germline V gene sequence: CDR1 SQVTM, CDR2 ANQGSEA. CDR3 sequence (DNA): TGCAGCGTTGAATTGAGCCCCTCCTACGAGCAGTACTTC. Encoded protein: CSVELSPSYEQYF.

The chain carries TRBV29-1 and TRBJ2-1; D might be TRBD2 (6 bases). Germline V gene data show CDR1 as SQVTM and CDR2 as ANQGSEA. The CDR3 extends over 15 amino acids. V lost 1 base to trimming and J lost 8 bases, with 18 bases between them. DNA of the CDR3: TGCAGCGTTGAAGTTCCGTTCGCGGGGTACGATGAGCAGTTCTTC. Protein sequence: CSVEVPFAGYDEQFF.

This sequence joins TRBV15 and TRBJ1-2; D unresolved. This CDR3 is 14 amino acids long. Trimming took off 0 bases at V and 4 bases at J, with 9 bases between the two ends. CDR1 LNHNV and CDR2 YYDKDF come from the germline V gene (reference sequence). CDR3 protein: CATSRDERVYGYTF. The CDR3 bases are TGTGCCACCAGCAGAGATGAAAGGGTCTATGGCTACACCTTC.